Listed here are 8 T cell receptor beta chains from one sample, sequenced in a study of shared clonotypes between healthy human individuals. The protocol was immunoSEQ multiplex PCR, while the TCRdb copy is restricted to in-frame clones and leaves out a portion. The sample shows about 1.1 million clones, approximately 78% of them seen only once. Sample: memory CD4+ T cells from PBMCs. Subset meaning: CD45RA-negative fraction. All receptors derive from a man aged 18 to 29 in good health. Some clones in this sample may be carry-over from other donors' samples.

The V and J genes are TRBV5-1 and TRBJ2-2, with a weak D call TRBD2 (5 bases). The CDR3 has 15 residues. Trimming cost V 0 bases and J 6 bases, with 12 bases left between them. Germline V CDR1 and CDR2: SGHRS, YFSETQ. CDR3 in DNA: TGCGCCAGCAGCTTGGGCCACCAAGCGGCCGGGGAGCTGTTTTTT. It is translated as CASSLGHQAAGELFF. Full variable domain (remainder filled in from reference TRBV5-1 and TRBJ2-2): KAGVTQTPRYLIKTRGQQVTLSCSPISGHRSVSWYQQTPGQGLQFLFEYFSETQRNKGNFPGRFSGRQFSNSRSEMNVSTLELGDSALYLCASSLGHQAAGELFFGEGSRLTVL.

The V and J genes are TRBV5-1 and TRBJ1-1, with 7 nucleotides matching TRBD1. Per germline, CDR1 SGHRS and CDR2 YFSETQ. CDR3 length: 15 amino acids. The V gene end was trimmed by 0 bases and the J gene end by 5 bases; junction bases not matched to a gene: 7. CDR3: CASSLVQGVYTEAFF. The CDR3 nucleotides read TGCGCCAGCAGCTTGGTGCAGGGGGTGTATACTGAAGCTTTCTTT. Filled out from reference TRBV5-1 and TRBJ1-1, the complete variable domain reads KAGVTQTPRYLIKTRGQQVTLSCSPISGHRSVSWYQQTPGQGLQFLFEYFSETQRNKGNFPGRFSGRQFSNSRSEMNVSTLELGDSALYLCASSLVQGVYTEAFFGQGTRLTVV.

Concerning this clone: This sample includes further DNA sequences coding for the same CDR3. The CDR3 is CSVVSGANVLTF. The CDR3 DNA reads TGCAGCGTCGTATCCGGGGCCAACGTCCTGACTTTC. The genes are TRBV29-1 and TRBJ2-6; no clear D gene. The CDR3 runs 12 residues. The germline V gene has CDR1 SQVTM and CDR2 ANQGSEA. Deletions cut 6 bases from V and 4 bases from J, with 7 bases between.

As concerns this clone: Germline and junction disagree at one end, which may indicate a read error. Other nucleotide sequences in the sample specify the same CDR3. J is TRBJ2-3 and V is TRBV6-5; no definite D call. CDR1 is MNHEY and CDR2 is SVGAGI in the germline V gene. The CDR3 is 13 amino acids. CDR3 sequence reads: CASRPPGTDTQYF. CDR3 in DNA: TGTGCCAGCAGACCCCCGGGCACTGATACGCAGTATTTT.

The rearrangement joins TRBV7-9 to TRBJ2-7, with D perhaps matching TRBD1 (6 bases). This CDR3 contains 15 residues. Germline CDR1 is SEHNR and CDR2 is FQNEAQ (reference sequence). Between the trimmed V and J ends, which lost 1 base and 3 bases, there was a span of 13 bases. The CDR3, as DNA: TGTGCCAGCAGCTTAGGGACTCAGGGGCGCTACGAGCAGTACTTC. Residues: CASSLGTQGRYEQYF. Complete variable domain (other parts from reference TRBV7-9 and TRBJ2-7): DTGVSQNPRHKITKRGQNVTFRCDPISEHNRLYWYRQTLGQGPEFLTYFQNEAQLEKSRLLSDRFSAERPKGSFSTLEIQRTEQGDSAMYLCASSLGTQGRYEQYFGPGTRLTVT.

In this sample, this clone turned up once. V usage is TRBV28 and J usage is TRBJ1-1, with D possibly being TRBD1 (5 bases). The CDR3 is made up of 16 amino acids. CDR1 MDHEN and CDR2 SYDVKM come from the germline V gene. V shed 10 bases and J shed 3 bases, with 24 bases lying between them. CDR3 nucleotides: TGTGCCACAGAGGTCCAGAGGGGTCCCAGGCACACTGAAGCTTTCTTT. Translating it yields CATEVQRGPRHTEAFF.

The V and J genes are TRBV29-1 and TRBJ2-3; tentative D call: TRBD2 (7 bases). CDR1 is SQVTM and CDR2 is ANQGSEA in the germline V gene. Between the trimmed V and J ends, which lost 2 bases and 4 bases, there was a span of 10 bases. This CDR3 spans 13 amino acids. The CDR3 bases are TGCAGCGTTGAATCGGGGGGCTCAGATACGCAGTATTTT. It encodes CSVESGGSDTQYF.

This rearrangement joins TRBV18 to TRBJ1-1, with 10 bases aligning to TRBD1. CDR3 size: 14 residues. V was pared by 8 bases and J by 1 base, with 4 bases of the junction left unmatched. Germline CDR1 reads KGHSH; CDR2 reads LQKENI. The CDR3 here is CASARDRGNTEAFF. The CDR3 DNA follows: TGTGCCAGCGCGAGGGACAGGGGGAACACTGAAGCTTTCTTT.